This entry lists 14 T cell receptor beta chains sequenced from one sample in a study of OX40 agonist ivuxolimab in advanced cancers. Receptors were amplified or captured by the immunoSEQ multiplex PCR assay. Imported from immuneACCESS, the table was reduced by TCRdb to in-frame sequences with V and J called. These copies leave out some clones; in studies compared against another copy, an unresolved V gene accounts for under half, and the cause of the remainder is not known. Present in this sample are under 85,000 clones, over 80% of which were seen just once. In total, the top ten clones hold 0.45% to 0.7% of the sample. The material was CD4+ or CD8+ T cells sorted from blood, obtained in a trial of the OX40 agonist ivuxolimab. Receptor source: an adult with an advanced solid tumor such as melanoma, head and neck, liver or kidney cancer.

The CDR3 DNA follows: TGTGCCACCAGACGGCCAGGGGGTGACTATGGCTACACCTTC. This encodes CATRRPGGDYGYTF. V gene TRBV6-5 combines with J gene TRBJ1-2, with 7 bases fitting TRBD1. J gave up 3 bases and V 10 bases, and 11 bases lay outside the gene matches. This CDR3 comprises 14 residues. Germline V lookup: CDR1 MNHEY, CDR2 SVGAGI.

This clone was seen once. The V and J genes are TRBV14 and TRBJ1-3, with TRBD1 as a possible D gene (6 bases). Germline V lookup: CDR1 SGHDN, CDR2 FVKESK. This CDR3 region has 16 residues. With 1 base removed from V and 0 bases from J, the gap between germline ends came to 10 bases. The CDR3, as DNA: TGTGCCAGCAGCCAAGTCCGGGACACCTCTGGAAACACCATATATTTT. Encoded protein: CASSQVRDTSGNTIYF. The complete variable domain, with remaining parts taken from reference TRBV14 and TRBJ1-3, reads EAGVTQFPSHSVIEKGQTVTLRCDPISGHDNLYWYRRVMGKEIKFLLHFVKESKQDESGMPNNRFLAERTGGTYSTLKVQPAELEDSGVYFCASSQVRDTSGNTIYFGEGSWLTVV.

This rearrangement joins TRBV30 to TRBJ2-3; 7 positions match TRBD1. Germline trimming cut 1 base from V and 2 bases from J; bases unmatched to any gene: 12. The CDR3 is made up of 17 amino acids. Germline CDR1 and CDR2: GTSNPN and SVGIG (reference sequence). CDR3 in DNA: TGTGCCTGGAGTGAAGGAACAGGGACAGACTTCACAGATACGCAGTATTTT. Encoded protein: CAWSEGTGTDFTDTQYF.

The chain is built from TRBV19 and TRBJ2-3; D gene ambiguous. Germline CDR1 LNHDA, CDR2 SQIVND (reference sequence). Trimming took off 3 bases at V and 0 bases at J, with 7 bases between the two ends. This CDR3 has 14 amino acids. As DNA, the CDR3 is TGTGCCAGTAGTATCGAACCTAGCACAGATACGCAGTATTTT. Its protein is CASSIEPSTDTQYF.

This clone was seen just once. This chain's CDR3 is CASSVGRAGGTQYF. DNA for the CDR3: TGTGCCAGCAGCGTAGGCAGGGCAGGGGGGACCCAGTACTTC. The V and J genes are TRBV9 and TRBJ2-5; TRBD1 agrees at 7 bases. This CDR3 comprises 14 residues. Germline V lookup: CDR1 SGDLS, CDR2 YYNGEE. The V segment lost 0 bases and the J segment 7 bases; nucleotides outside the gene matches: 6. Full variable domain (remainder filled in from reference TRBV9 and TRBJ2-5): DSGVTQTPKHLITATGQRVTLRCSPRSGDLSVYWYQQSLDQGLQFLIQYYNGEERAKGNILERFSAQQFPDLHSELNLSSLELGDSALYFCASSVGRAGGTQYFGPGTRLLVL.

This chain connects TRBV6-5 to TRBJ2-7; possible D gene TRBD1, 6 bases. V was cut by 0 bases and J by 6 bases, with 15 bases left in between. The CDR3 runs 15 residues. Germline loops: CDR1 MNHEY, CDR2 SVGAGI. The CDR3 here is CASSYSKQGSFEQYF. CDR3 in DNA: TGTGCCAGCAGTTACTCGAAACAGGGTTCGTTCGAGCAGTACTTC.

The chain's CDR3 is CASASRYSMHAYNEQFF. CDR3 bases: TGTGCCAGCGCTTCAAGGTACTCAATGCACGCATACAATGAGCAGTTCTTC. The chain links TRBV25-1 to TRBJ2-1; D gene unclear. V was cut by 8 bases and J by 4 bases, with 24 bases left in between. The CDR3 consists of 17 residues. Germline V lookup: CDR1 MGHDK, CDR2 SYGVNS.

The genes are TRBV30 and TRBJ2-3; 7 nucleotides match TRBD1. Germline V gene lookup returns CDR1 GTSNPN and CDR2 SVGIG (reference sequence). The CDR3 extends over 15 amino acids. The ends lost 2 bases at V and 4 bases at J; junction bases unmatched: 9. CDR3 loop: CAWSLEQGFADTQYF. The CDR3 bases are TGTGCCTGGAGTTTGGAACAGGGGTTCGCAGATACGCAGTATTTT.

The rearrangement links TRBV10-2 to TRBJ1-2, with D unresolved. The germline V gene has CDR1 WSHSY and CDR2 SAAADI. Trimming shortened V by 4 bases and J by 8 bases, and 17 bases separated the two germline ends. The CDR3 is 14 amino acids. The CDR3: CASSASQQGYGYTF. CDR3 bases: TGCGCCAGCAGTGCGTCCCAACAAGGTTACGGCTACACCTTC.

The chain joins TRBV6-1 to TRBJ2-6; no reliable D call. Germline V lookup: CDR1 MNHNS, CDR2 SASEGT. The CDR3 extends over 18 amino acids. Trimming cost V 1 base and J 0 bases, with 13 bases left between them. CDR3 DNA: TGTGCCAGCAGTGAAGTTAGGCGGCTTATCTCTGGGGCCAACGTCCTGACTTTC. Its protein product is CASSEVRRLISGANVLTF.

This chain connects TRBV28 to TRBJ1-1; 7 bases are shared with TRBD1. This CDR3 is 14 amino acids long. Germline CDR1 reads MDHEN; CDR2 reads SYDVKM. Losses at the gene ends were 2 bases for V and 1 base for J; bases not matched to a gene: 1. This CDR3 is CASSLHRGNTEAFF. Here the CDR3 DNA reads TGTGCCAGCAGTTTACACAGGGGGAACACTGAAGCTTTCTTT. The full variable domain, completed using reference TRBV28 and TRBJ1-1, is DVKVTQSSRYLVKRTGEKVFLECVQDMDHENMFWYRQDPGLGLRLIYFSYDVKMKEKGDIPEGYSVSREKKERFSLILESASTNQTSMYLCASSLHRGNTEAFFGQGTRLTVV.

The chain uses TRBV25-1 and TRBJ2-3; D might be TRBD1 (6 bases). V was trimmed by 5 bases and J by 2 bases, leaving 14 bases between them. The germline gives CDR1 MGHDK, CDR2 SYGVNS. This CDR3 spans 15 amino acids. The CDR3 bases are TGTGCCAGCAGTTTGGACAGCATCGACACAGATACGCAGTATTTT. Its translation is CASSLDSIDTDTQYF.

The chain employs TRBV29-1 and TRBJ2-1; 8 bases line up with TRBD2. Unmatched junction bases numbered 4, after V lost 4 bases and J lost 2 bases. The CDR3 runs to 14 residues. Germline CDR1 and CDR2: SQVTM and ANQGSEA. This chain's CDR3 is CSVVPGGAYNEQFF. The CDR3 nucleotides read TGCAGCGTTGTTCCGGGAGGGGCCTACAATGAGCAGTTCTTC.

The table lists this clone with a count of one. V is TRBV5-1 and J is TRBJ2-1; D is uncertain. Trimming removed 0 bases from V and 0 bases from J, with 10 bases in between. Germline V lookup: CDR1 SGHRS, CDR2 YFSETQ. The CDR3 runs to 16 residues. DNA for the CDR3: TGCGCCAGCAGCTTGGGGCGGATAAGCTCCTACAATGAGCAGTTCTTC. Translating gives CASSLGRISSYNEQFF.